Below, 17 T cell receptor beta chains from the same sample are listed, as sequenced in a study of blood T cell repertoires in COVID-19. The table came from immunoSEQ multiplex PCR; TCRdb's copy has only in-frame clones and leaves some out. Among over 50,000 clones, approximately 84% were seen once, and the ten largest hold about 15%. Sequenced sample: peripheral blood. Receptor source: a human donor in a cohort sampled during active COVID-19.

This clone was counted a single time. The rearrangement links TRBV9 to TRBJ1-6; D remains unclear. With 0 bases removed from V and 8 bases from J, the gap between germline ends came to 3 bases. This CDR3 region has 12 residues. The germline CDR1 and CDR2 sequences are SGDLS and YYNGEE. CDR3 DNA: TGTGCCAGCAGCGTAGGCGATTCACCCCTCCACTTT. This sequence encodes CASSVGDSPLHF.

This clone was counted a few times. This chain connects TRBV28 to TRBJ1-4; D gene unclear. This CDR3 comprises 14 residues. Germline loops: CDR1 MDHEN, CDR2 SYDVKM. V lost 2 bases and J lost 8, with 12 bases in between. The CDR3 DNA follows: TGTGCCAGCAGTTTAAGAGGGTATGTGGAAAAACTGTTTTTT. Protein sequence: CASSLRGYVEKLFF.

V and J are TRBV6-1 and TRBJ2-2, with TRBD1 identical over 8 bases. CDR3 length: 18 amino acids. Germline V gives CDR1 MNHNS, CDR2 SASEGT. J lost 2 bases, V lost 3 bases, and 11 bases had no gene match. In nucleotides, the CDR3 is TGTGCCAGCAGTGAGGCATTAGGGGGGACAGGAAACACCGGGGAGCTGTTTTTT. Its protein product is CASSEALGGTGNTGELFF.

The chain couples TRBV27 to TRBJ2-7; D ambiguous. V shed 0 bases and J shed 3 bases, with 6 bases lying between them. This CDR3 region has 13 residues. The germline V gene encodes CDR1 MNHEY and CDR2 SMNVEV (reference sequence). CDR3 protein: CASSLSYLYEQYF. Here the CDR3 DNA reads TGTGCCAGCAGTTTATCCTACCTCTACGAGCAGTACTTC.

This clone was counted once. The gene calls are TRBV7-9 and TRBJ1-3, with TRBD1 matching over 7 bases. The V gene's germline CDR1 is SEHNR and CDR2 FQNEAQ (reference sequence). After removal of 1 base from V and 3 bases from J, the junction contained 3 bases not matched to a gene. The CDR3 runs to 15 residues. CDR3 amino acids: CASSLGTGGGNTIYF. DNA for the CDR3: TGTGCCAGCAGCTTAGGGACAGGAGGTGGAAACACCATATATTTT.

DNA of the CDR3: TGTGCCAGCTCACCCTACGGCCCATCCGGGACAGGACGAGCTCTAGCTTTCTTT. It specifies CASSPYGPSGTGRALAFF. This sequence joins TRBV18 and TRBJ1-1; the match to TRBD1 covers 8 bases. Trimming removed 3 bases from V and 10 bases from J; junction bases left unmatched: 22. Germline CDR1 reads KGHSH; CDR2 reads LQKENI. This CDR3 has 18 amino acids.

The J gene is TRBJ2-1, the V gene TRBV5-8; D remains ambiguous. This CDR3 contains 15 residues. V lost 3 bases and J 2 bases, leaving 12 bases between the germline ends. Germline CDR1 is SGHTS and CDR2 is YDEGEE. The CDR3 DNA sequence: TGTGCCAGCAGCTCCCGCGGAAAGACCTACAATGAGCAGTTCTTC. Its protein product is CASSSRGKTYNEQFF.

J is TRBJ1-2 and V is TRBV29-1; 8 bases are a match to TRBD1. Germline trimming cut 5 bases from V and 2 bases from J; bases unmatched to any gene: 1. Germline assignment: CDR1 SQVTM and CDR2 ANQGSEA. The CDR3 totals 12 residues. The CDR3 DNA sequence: TGCAGCGTTAGGACAGGGAACTATGGCTACACCTTC. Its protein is CSVRTGNYGYTF.

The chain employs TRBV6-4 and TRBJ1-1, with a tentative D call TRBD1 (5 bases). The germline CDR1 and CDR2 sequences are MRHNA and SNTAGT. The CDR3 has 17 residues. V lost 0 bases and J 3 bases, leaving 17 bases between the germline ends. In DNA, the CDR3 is TGTGCCAGCAGTGACTCTGTCTGTGAAGGCAGGGACACTGAAGCTTTCTTT. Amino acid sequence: CASSDSVCEGRDTEAFF.

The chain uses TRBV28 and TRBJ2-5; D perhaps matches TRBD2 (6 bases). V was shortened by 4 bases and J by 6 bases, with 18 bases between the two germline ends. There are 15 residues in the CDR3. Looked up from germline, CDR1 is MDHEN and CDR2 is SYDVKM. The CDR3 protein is CASSSGGSGGKTQYF. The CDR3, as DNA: TGTGCCAGCAGTTCCGGAGGGTCGGGTGGCAAGACCCAGTACTTC.

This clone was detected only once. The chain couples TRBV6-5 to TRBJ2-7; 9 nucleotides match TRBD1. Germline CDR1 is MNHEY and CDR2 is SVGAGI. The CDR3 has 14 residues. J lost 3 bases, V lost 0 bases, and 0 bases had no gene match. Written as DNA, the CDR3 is TGTGCCAGCAGTTACTCGGGACAGGGCTACGAGCAGTACTTC. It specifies CASSYSGQGYEQYF.

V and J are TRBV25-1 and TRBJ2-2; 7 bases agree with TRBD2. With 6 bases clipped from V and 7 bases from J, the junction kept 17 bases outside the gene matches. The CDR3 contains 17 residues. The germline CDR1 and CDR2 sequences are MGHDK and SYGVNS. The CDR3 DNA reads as TGTGCCAGCAGGCTAGGGGAGGGGCAGGGTTTCGGCGGGGAGCTGTTTTTT. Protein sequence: CASRLGEGQGFGGELFF.

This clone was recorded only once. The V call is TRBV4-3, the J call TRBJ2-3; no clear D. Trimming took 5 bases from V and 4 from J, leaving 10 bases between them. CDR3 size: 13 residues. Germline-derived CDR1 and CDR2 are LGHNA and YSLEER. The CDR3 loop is CASSTQAADTQYF. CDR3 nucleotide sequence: TGCGCCAGCAGCACCCAGGCTGCAGATACGCAGTATTTT.

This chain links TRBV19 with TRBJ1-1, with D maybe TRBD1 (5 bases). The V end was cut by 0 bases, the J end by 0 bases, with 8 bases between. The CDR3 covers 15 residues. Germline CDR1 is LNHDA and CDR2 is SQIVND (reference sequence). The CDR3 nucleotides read TGTGCCAGTAGTATAGAAGGGGTTATGAACACTGAAGCTTTCTTT. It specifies CASSIEGVMNTEAFF.

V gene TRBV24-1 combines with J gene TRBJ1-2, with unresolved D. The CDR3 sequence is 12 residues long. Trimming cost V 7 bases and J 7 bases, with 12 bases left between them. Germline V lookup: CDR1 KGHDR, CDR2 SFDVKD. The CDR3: CATSRGMGGYTF. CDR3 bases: TGTGCCACCAGCCGGGGAATGGGTGGCTACACCTTC.

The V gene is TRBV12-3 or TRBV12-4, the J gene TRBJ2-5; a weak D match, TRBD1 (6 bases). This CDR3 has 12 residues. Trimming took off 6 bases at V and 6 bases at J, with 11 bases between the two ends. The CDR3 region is CASRYTGKTQYF. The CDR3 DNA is TGTGCCAGCAGGTACACAGGGAAGACCCAGTACTTC.

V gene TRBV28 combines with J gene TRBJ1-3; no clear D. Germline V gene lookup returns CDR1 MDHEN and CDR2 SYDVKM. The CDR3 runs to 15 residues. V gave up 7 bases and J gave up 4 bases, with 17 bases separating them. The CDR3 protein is CASTRASALGNTIYF. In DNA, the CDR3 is TGTGCCAGCACCAGAGCGTCGGCCTTGGGAAACACCATATATTTT.